This T cell receptor beta chain was captured by sequencing in a study of shared clonotypes between healthy human individuals. Trimming cost V 4 bases and J 6 bases, with 12 bases left between them. The CDR3 is 13 residues long. The V gene's germline CDR1 is GTSNPN and CDR2 SVGIG (reference sequence). TCRdb's table, derived via immunoSEQ multiplex PCR, lists solely in-frame clones and lacks some. The sample lists about 2 million clones; about 94% were seen once. Only CD45RO-negative cells positively selected for CCR7 counted as naive CD8 cells, so terminally differentiated effector memory CD45RA+ cells were excluded. This clone was seen only once.

The TCR was taken from a man aged 18 to 30 in good health. The chain links TRBV30 to TRBJ2-2, with D perhaps matching TRBD2 (6 bases). What was sequenced was naive CD8+ T cells sorted from blood. CDR3 sequence: CAWNPSDPGELFF. DNA for the CDR3: TGTGCCTGGAATCCTAGCGATCCCGGGGAGCTGTTTTTT.